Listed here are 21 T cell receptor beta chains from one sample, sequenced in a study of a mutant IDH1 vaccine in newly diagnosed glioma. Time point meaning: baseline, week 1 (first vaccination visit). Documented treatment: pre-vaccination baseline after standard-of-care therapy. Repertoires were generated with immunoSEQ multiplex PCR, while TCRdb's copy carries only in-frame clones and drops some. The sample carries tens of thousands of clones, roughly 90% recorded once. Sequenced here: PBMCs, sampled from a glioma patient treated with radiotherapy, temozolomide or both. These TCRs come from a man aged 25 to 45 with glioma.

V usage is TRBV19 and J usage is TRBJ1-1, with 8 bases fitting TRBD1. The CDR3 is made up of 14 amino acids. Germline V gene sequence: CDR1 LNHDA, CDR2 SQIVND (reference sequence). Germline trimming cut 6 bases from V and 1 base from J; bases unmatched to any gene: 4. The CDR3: CASRRTGRNTEAFF. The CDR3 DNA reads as TGTGCCAGTAGGCGGACAGGGAGGAACACTGAAGCTTTCTTT.

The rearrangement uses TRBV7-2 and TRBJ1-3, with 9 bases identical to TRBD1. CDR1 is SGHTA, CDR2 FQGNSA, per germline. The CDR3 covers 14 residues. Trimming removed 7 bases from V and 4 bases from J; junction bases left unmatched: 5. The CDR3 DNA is TGTGCCAGCACCCACAGGGGGCGAGGAAACACCATATATTTT. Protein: CASTHRGRGNTIYF.

The CDR3 nucleotides read TGTGCCAGCAGCTTAGATAGTGGCAGTCCCGGAGAGACCCAGTACTTC. As protein: CASSLDSGSPGETQYF. The V gene is TRBV7-2, the J gene TRBJ2-5; no reliable D call. Trimming removed 1 base at V and 4 bases at J, with 16 bases between. The germline gives CDR1 SGHTA, CDR2 FQGNSA. This CDR3 has 16 amino acids.

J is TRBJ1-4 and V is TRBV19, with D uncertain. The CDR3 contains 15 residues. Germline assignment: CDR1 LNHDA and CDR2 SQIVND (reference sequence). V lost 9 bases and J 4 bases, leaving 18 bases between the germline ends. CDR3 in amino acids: CASRPPRSGNEKLFF. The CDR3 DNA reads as TGTGCCAGCAGACCCCCGAGGAGTGGTAATGAAAAACTGTTTTTT.

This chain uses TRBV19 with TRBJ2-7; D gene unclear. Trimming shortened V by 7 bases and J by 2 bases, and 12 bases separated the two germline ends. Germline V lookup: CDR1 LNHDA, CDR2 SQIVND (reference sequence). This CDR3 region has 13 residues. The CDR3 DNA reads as TGTGCCAGTACCTCGCGACCCCCCTACGAGCAGTACTTC. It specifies CASTSRPPYEQYF.

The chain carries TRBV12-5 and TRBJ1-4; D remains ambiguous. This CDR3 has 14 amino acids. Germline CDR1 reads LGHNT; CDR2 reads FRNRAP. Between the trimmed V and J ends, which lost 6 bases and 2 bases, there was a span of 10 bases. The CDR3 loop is CASGVYATNEKLFF. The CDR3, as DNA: TGTGCTAGTGGGGTTTATGCGACTAATGAAAAACTGTTTTTT.

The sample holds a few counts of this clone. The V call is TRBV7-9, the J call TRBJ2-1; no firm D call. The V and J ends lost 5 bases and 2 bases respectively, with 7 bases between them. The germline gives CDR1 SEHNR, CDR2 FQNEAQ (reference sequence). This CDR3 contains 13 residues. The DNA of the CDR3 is TGTGCCAGCAGCCCGAGCCCCTACAATGAGCAGTTCTTC. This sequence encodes CASSPSPYNEQFF.

The DNA for the CDR3 is TGTGCCAGTAGCCATATCATCAGACAGGGGGCTAATGAAAAACTGTTTTTT. This sequence encodes CASSHIIRQGANEKLFF. The V and J genes are TRBV19 and TRBJ1-4; 9 bases are a match to TRBD1. The CDR3 extends over 17 amino acids. Unmatched junction bases numbered 11, after V lost 6 bases and J lost 3 bases. From germline, CDR1 is LNHDA and CDR2 SQIVND (reference sequence).

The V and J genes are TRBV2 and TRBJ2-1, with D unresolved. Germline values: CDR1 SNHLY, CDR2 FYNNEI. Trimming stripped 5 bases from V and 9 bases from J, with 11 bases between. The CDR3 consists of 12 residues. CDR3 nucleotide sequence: TGTGCCAGCAGTCTTACTAAATTTGAGCAGTTCTTC. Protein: CASSLTKFEQFF.

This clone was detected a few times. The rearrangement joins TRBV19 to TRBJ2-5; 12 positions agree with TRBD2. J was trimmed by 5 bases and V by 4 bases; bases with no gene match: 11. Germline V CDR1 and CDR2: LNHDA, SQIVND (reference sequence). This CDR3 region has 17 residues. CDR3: CASSTLAGGAAGETQYF. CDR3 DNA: TGTGCCAGTAGTACCCTAGCGGGAGGGGCAGCGGGTGAGACCCAGTACTTC.

CDR3 in amino acids: CASSVGGGTGELFF. Here the CDR3 DNA reads TGTGCCAGCAGCGTAGGAGGAGGCACCGGGGAGCTGTTTTTT. The chain employs TRBV9 and TRBJ2-2, with D possibly matching TRBD2 (5 bases). V was cut by 0 bases and J by 4 bases, with 7 bases left in between. The CDR3 totals 14 residues. The germline gives CDR1 SGDLS, CDR2 YYNGEE.

DNA for the CDR3: TGCGCCAGCAGCATTCCTAATCAGCCCCAGCATTTT. Amino acids: CASSIPNQPQHF. The chain uses TRBV4-1 and TRBJ1-5; D is unresolved. The CDR3 covers 12 residues. V lost 5 bases to trimming and J lost 4 bases, with 6 bases between them. Looked up from germline, CDR1 is MGHRA and CDR2 is YSYEKL.

CDR3 residues: CASSPGGQGGEQYF. In DNA, the CDR3 is TGTGCCAGTAGCCCGGGGGGACAGGGAGGCGAGCAGTACTTC. The rearrangement uses TRBV19 and TRBJ2-7, with 9 bases that match TRBD1. V lost 6 bases, J lost 6 bases, and 9 bases stayed unmatched. This CDR3 has 14 residues. CDR1 is LNHDA and CDR2 is SQIVND in the germline V gene (reference sequence).

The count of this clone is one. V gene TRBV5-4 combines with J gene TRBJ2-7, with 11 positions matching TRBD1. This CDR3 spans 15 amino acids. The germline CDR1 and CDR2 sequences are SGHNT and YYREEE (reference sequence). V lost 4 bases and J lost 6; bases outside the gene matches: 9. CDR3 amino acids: CASSPPGQGVGEQYF. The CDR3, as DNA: TGTGCCAGCAGCCCTCCGGGACAGGGGGTTGGCGAGCAGTACTTC. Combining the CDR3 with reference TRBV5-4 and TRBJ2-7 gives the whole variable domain ETGVTQSPTHLIKTRGQQVTLRCSSQSGHNTVSWYQQALGQGPQFIFQYYREEENGRGNFPPRFSGLQFPNYSSELNVNALELDDSALYLCASSPPGQGVGEQYFGPGTRLTVT.

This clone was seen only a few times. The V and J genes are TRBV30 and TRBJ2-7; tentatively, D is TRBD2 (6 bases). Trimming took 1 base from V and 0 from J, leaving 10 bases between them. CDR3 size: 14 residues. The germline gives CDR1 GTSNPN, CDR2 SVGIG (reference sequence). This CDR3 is CAWSGGGNSYEQYF. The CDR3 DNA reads TGTGCCTGGAGTGGGGGAGGTAACTCCTACGAGCAGTACTTC. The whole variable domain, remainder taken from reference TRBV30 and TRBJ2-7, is SQTIHQWPATLVQPVGSPLSLECTVEGTSNPNLYWYRQAAGRGLQLLFYSVGIGQISSEVPQNLSASRPQDRQFILSSKKLLLSDSGFYLCAWSGGGNSYEQYFGPGTRLTVT.

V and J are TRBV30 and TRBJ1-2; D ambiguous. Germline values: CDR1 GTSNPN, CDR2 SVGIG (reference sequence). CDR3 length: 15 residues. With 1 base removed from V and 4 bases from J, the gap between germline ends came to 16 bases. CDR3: CAWSEHGNPGYGYTF. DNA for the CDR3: TGTGCCTGGAGTGAGCACGGCAATCCAGGCTATGGCTACACCTTC.

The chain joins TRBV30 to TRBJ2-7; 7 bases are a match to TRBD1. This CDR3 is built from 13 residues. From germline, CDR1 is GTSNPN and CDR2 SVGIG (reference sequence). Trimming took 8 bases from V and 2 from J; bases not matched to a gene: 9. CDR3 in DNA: TGTGCCGCCCGTAACCAGGGGGCCTACGAGCAGTACTTC. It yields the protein CAARNQGAYEQYF.

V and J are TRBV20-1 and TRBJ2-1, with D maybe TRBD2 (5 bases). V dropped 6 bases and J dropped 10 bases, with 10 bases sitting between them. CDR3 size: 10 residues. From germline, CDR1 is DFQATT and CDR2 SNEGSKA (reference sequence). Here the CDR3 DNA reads TGCAGTGCCCTAGCAGCGGAGCAGTTCTTC. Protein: CSALAAEQFF.

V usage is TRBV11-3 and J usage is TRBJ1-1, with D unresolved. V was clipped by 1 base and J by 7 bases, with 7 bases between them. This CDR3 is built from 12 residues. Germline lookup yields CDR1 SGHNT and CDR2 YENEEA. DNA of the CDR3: TGTGCCAGCAGCTTAGGCGGGCTTGAAGCTTTCTTT. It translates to CASSLGGLEAFF.

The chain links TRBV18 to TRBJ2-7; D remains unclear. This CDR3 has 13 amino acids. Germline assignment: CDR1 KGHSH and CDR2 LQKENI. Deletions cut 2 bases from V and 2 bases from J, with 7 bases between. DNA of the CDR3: TGTGCCAGCTCACCAAGGCAGCCCTACGAGCAGTACTTC. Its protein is CASSPRQPYEQYF.

Here the CDR3 DNA reads TGTGCCAGCAGTTTACGGACTAGCGGGGGTTTTAAGCAGTTCTTC. This translates into CASSLRTSGGFKQFF. The chain joins TRBV2 to TRBJ2-1; 13 positions match TRBD2. The length of the CDR3 is 15 residues. Germline CDR1 reads SNHLY; CDR2 reads FYNNEI. J lost 11 bases, V lost 5 bases, and 9 bases had no gene match.